A single sample gave rise to the 31 T cell receptor beta chains below, sequenced in a study of blood T cells in healthy people across ages (dated by TCRdb to between 2014 and 2017). The library relied on 5' RACE. Sequenced on an Illumina HiSeq 2500. A second about 7 to 11 cycle PCR used a sample-barcoded 5' primer and a J-beta primer mix. Through fastp at Q25 and MiXCR, TCRdb rebuilt clones from the public reads, retaining in-frame beta chains. For every CDR3 protein sequence, its rows merge into one entry that carries the most common genes and DNA. The sample table shows 1.5 million to 2 million distinct CDR3 sequences, and almost 35% are seen once. The ten largest make up 10% to 12% of the sample. The source material was blood. The source of these receptors is a woman in her twenties or thirties in good health.

This clonotype was detected ten times or more. The chain is built from TRBV29-1 and TRBJ2-1; TRBD2 is a possible D gene (7 bases). The CDR3 covers 14 residues. Germline V gives CDR1 SQVTM, CDR2 ANQGSEA. V was cut by 4 bases and J by 8 bases, with 18 bases left in between. The CDR3 DNA reads TGCAGCGTTGTGCGGGGGCTAGGGACGGATGAGCAGTTCTTC. Translating gives CSVVRGLGTDEQFF.

This clonotype was picked up a small number of times. The V gene is TRBV12-3 or TRBV12-4, the J gene TRBJ2-1; TRBD2 matches at 9 bases. V dropped 6 bases and J dropped 9; count of bases not matched to a gene: 15. This CDR3 contains 16 residues. CDR3 in DNA: TGTGCCAGCAGGCGTTCAGGGCGGGGGGGACCGGGTGAGCAGTTCTTC. It encodes CASRRSGRGGPGEQFF.

This clonotype was seen a few times. The rearrangement links TRBV4-1 to TRBJ2-2; tentative D call: TRBD1 (6 bases). Trimming took off 3 bases at V and 7 bases at J, with 18 bases between the two ends. This CDR3 has 16 amino acids. CDR1 MGHRA and CDR2 YSYEKL come from the germline V gene. This CDR3 reads CASSQTPDRPSGELFF. The CDR3, as DNA: TGCGCCAGCAGCCAGACTCCTGACAGGCCCAGCGGGGAGCTGTTTTTT.

This chain links TRBV9 with TRBJ2-7, with D unresolved. Trimming removed 0 bases from V and 0 bases from J, with 10 bases in between. The CDR3 consists of 15 residues. Germline loops: CDR1 SGDLS, CDR2 YYNGEE. The CDR3 DNA reads TGTGCCAGCAGCGTAGATGCGGAGAGCTCCTACGAGCAGTACTTC. Amino acid sequence: CASSVDAESSYEQYF.

CDR3 DNA: TGTGCCAGCAGTTACTCTGGGCAGGAGGCTAACTATGGCTACACCTTC. Its protein product is CASSYSGQEANYGYTF. This chain connects TRBV6-2 or TRBV6-3 to TRBJ1-2; D is uncertain. Germline CDR1 is MNHEY and CDR2 is SVGEGT. Deletions cut 0 bases from V and 0 bases from J, with 11 bases between. The CDR3 length is 16 residues.

This clonotype was counted ten times or more. V and J are TRBV5-1 and TRBJ1-2; D is uncertain. CDR1 and CDR2 from the germline V gene are SGHRS and YFSETQ. The V and J ends lost 1 base and 5 bases respectively, with 15 bases between them. The CDR3 contains 15 residues. The CDR3 protein is CASSLTTLAGYGYTF. Written as DNA, the CDR3 is TGCGCCAGCAGCTTGACCACTTTGGCGGGATATGGCTACACCTTC.

About this clonotype: A junction end diverges from the germline sequence, so it may reflect a read error. The chain links TRBV20-1 to TRBJ1-5, with 10 bases fitting TRBD1. The germline V gene encodes CDR1 DFQATT and CDR2 SNEGSKA (reference sequence). The CDR3 has 14 residues. CDR3 bases: TGTAGTGCTAGAGGAACGGGACAGGGGACGCCCCAGCATTTT. It yields the protein CSARGTGQGTPQHF.

As DNA, the CDR3 is TGTGCCAGCAGCTTGGCAACAGCTGGGGCCAACGTCCTGACTTTC. Translation: CASSLATAGANVLTF. The chain is built from TRBV5-6 and TRBJ2-6; D is uncertain. V shed 0 bases and J shed 2 bases, with 6 bases lying between them. The CDR3 extends over 15 amino acids. Looked up from germline, CDR1 is SGHDT and CDR2 is YYEEEE.

This clonotype occurred a few times. The chain joins TRBV10-3 to TRBJ1-2; D is undetermined. The germline V and J ends were trimmed by 8 bases and 4 bases, with 14 bases remaining between them. Germline-derived CDR1 and CDR2 are ENHRY and SYGVKD. The CDR3 has 13 amino acids. The DNA for the CDR3 is TGTGCCATCTCCGGTGGCCCGGGCTATGGCTACACCTTC. Amino acids: CAISGGPGYGYTF.

This clonotype has ten or more counts. The chain employs TRBV7-2 and TRBJ2-3, with a weak D call TRBD2 (5 bases). Germline V gene data show CDR1 as SGHTA and CDR2 as FQGNSA. The CDR3 consists of 14 residues. V lost 4 bases to trimming and J lost 7 bases, with 15 bases between them. As DNA, the CDR3 is TGTGCCAGCAGCTCCCCACCTTCGGGGTATACGCAGTATTTT. This translates into CASSSPPSGYTQYF.

The chain combines TRBV25-1 with TRBJ1-4; a weak D match, TRBD1 (5 bases). With 4 bases removed from V and 4 bases from J, the gap between germline ends came to 16 bases. CDR1 MGHDK and CDR2 SYGVNS come from the germline V gene. The CDR3 spans 16 residues. CDR3 DNA sequence: TGTGCCAGCAGTGTTGCATATCAGGGACTTAATGAAAAACTGTTTTTT. Its translation: CASSVAYQGLNEKLFF.

This clonotype was observed a few times. This chain links TRBV20-1 with TRBJ2-7; D might be TRBD1 (5 bases). Trimming stripped 3 bases from V and 2 bases from J, with 11 bases between. The CDR3 is 13 amino acids. Germline CDR1 and CDR2: DFQATT and SNEGSKA (reference sequence). The CDR3 DNA is TGCAGTGCTAGGAGGACAAATACCTACGAGCAGTACTTC. Translating it yields CSARRTNTYEQYF.

The DNA of the CDR3 is TGTGCCAGCAGTTCGTGGGGACTAGCGGGAGTCTGCGAGCAGTACTTC. It translates to CASSSWGLAGVCEQYF. The rearrangement links TRBV12-3 or TRBV12-4 to TRBJ2-7; 14 bases line up with TRBD2. With V trimmed by 4 bases and J by 6 bases, 8 bases remained unmatched. The CDR3 spans 16 residues.

To note about this clonotype: A much larger clone lies one base from this, so it may be a read error. The J gene is TRBJ2-3, the V gene TRBV20-1; D perhaps matches TRBD2 (5 bases). Germline-derived CDR1 and CDR2 are DFQATT and SNEGSKA (reference sequence). The CDR3 loop spans 13 amino acids. The CDR3 coding sequence is TGCAGTGCTAGAGGGACTCTCACAGATGCGCAGTATTTT. It specifies CSARGTLTDAQYF.

This clonotype showed up just a few times. The chain recombines TRBV2 with TRBJ2-7; the match to TRBD2 covers 9 bases. Germline V gene sequence: CDR1 SNHLY, CDR2 FYNNEI. The V segment lost 4 bases and the J segment 3 bases; nucleotides outside the gene matches: 4. The CDR3 has 14 amino acids. The CDR3 sequence is CASSAAGGLYEQYF. CDR3 sequence (DNA): TGTGCCAGCAGTGCAGCGGGAGGCCTCTACGAGCAGTACTTC.

The CDR3: CASSSQVPSGTQYF. In nucleotides, the CDR3 is TGTGCCAGCAGCTCACAAGTCCCTTCGGGGACCCAGTACTTC. This chain links TRBV6-5 with TRBJ2-5; D call uncertain. V was shortened by 6 bases and J by 7 bases, with 18 bases between the two germline ends. CDR1 and CDR2 from the germline V gene are MNHEY and SVGAGI. This CDR3 comprises 14 residues.

This sequence joins TRBV3-1 and TRBJ1-2, with 11 bases identical to TRBD1. Germline V gives CDR1 LGHDT, CDR2 YNNKEL (reference sequence). There are 16 residues in the CDR3. V gave up 5 bases and J gave up 1 base; unmatched junction bases: 6. CDR3 sequence (DNA): TGTGCCAGCAGCTTCCGGACAGGGGGCCTTAACTATGGCTACACCTTC. It encodes CASSFRTGGLNYGYTF.

This clonotype was picked up a small number of times. V and J are TRBV7-2 and TRBJ1-1; D remains ambiguous. The CDR3 has 14 residues. V lost 2 bases to trimming and J lost 5 bases, with 12 bases between them. CDR1 and CDR2 (germline): SGHTA, FQGNSA. CDR3 sequence: CASSLLLGGTEAFF. The CDR3 nucleotides are TGTGCCAGCAGCTTACTATTGGGTGGGACTGAAGCTTTCTTT.

This clonotype showed up many times. The V gene is TRBV4-1, the J gene TRBJ2-5; D uncertain. V was clipped by 0 bases and J by 1 base, with 9 bases between them. CDR3 length equals 15 residues. In germline, CDR1 is MGHRA, CDR2 YSYEKL. As DNA, the CDR3 is TGCGCCAGCAGCCAAGAAGTAGGTCTCCAAGAGACCCAGTACTTC. Protein sequence: CASSQEVGLQETQYF.

As concerns this clonotype: This may come from a read error, since a much larger clone is one base off. The V and J genes are TRBV12-3 or TRBV12-4 and TRBJ2-5; D gene uncertain. This CDR3 contains 16 residues. Trimming pared 5 bases from V and 1 base from J, leaving 17 bases between. The chain's CDR3 is CASSPSPADVQETQYF. CDR3 nucleotides: TGTGCCAGCAGTCCATCCCCGGCAGACGTCCAAGAGACCCAGTACTTC.

This rearrangement joins TRBV19 to TRBJ2-3, with TRBD2 as a possible D gene (5 bases). The CDR3 covers 13 residues. V lost 5 bases to trimming and J lost 8 bases, with 14 bases between them. The germline gives CDR1 LNHDA, CDR2 SQIVND (reference sequence). CDR3 loop: CASSFTASGTQYF. The CDR3 DNA reads as TGTGCCAGTAGTTTTACAGCAAGCGGTACGCAGTATTTT.

This chain uses TRBV30 with TRBJ2-7, with TRBD1 matching over 7 bases. This CDR3 spans 14 amino acids. Trimming cost V 6 bases and J 0 bases; bases outside gene matches: 8. CDR1 is GTSNPN, CDR2 SVGIG, per germline (reference sequence). CDR3 loop: CACEGQYGSYEQYF. The CDR3 DNA is TGTGCCTGCGAGGGACAGTATGGCTCCTACGAGCAGTACTTC.

This clonotype was seen more than once but under ten times. DNA of the CDR3: TGCGCCAGCAGCTCGGACAGGGGAGATACGCAGTATTTT. It codes for CASSSDRGDTQYF. The chain has TRBV5-1 and TRBJ2-3; the match to TRBD1 covers 9 bases. The CDR3 runs to 13 residues. Per germline, CDR1 SGHRS and CDR2 YFSETQ. Germline trimming cut 3 bases from V and 5 bases from J; bases unmatched to any gene: 1.

This clonotype was observed once. A junction boundary mismatches the germline segment, possibly from a read error. DNA of the CDR3: TGTACCAGCAGCCAAGATCGCGAAGGGGCGGAGACCCAGTACTTC. Its protein is CTSSQDREGAETQYF. The chain couples TRBV4-2 to TRBJ2-7; D perhaps matches TRBD1 (5 bases). Judging by the DNA end, TRBJ2-5 fits better; the J call may be wrong. The CDR3 consists of 15 residues. Germline V gives CDR1 LGHNA, CDR2 YNFKEQ.

The rearrangement links TRBV6-5 to TRBJ2-3; D call uncertain. Trimming pared 0 bases from V and 5 bases from J, leaving 15 bases between. This CDR3 is built from 16 residues. CDR1 is MNHEY and CDR2 is SVGAGI in the germline V gene. As DNA, the CDR3 is TGTGCCAGCAGTTACTCGTCGATAGCCTCGGTAGATACGCAGTATTTT. It yields the protein CASSYSSIASVDTQYF.

This clonotype turned up a few times. The V call is TRBV10-3, the J call TRBJ1-4; D ambiguous. The V end was cut by 3 bases, the J end by 1 base, with 9 bases between. The CDR3 is 15 residues long. Germline CDR1 reads ENHRY; CDR2 reads SYGVKD. Here the CDR3 reads CAISDLNITNEKLFF. The DNA for the CDR3 is TGTGCCATCAGTGACCTCAACATAACTAATGAAAAACTGTTTTTT.

This clonotype was seen a handful of times. DNA of the CDR3: TGCGCCAGCAGCGCCCGGGACAGGGGTGATTCACCCCTCCACTTT. Its translation: CASSARDRGDSPLHF. V usage is TRBV5-1 and J usage is TRBJ1-6, with TRBD1 matching 10 bases. The CDR3 loop spans 15 amino acids. Germline V gene sequence: CDR1 SGHRS, CDR2 YFSETQ. With 4 bases clipped from V and 8 bases from J, the junction kept 6 bases outside the gene matches.

This clonotype was counted a few times. This rearrangement joins TRBV7-2 to TRBJ2-3; D is undetermined. The CDR3 is made up of 15 amino acids. Between the trimmed V and J ends, which lost 1 base and 7 bases, there was a span of 15 bases. Germline lookup yields CDR1 SGHTA and CDR2 FQGNSA. CDR3 nucleotide sequence: TGTGCCAGCAGCTTAGGCCCGGGTCCGGAAAATACGCAGTATTTT. Translating it yields CASSLGPGPENTQYF.

V is TRBV7-6 and J is TRBJ2-6; 7 bases match TRBD1. This CDR3 is built from 18 residues. The V gene end was trimmed by 5 bases and the J gene end by 2 bases; junction bases not matched to a gene: 12. Germline V CDR1 and CDR2: SGHVS, FNYEAQ. This CDR3 reads CASSTRQGPKTGANVLTF. CDR3 bases: TGTGCCAGCAGCACAAGACAGGGACCAAAGACTGGGGCCAACGTCCTGACTTTC.

CDR3 sequence: CSVAVWDGTNEKLFF. The CDR3 DNA follows: TGCAGCGTTGCGGTATGGGACGGCACTAATGAAAAACTGTTTTTT. This chain uses TRBV29-1 with TRBJ1-4; a weak D match, TRBD1 (5 bases). Germline CDR1 and CDR2: SQVTM and ANQGSEA. V gave up 4 bases and J gave up 2 bases, with 14 bases separating them. This CDR3 spans 15 amino acids.

The CDR3 sequence: CASSANPNYGYTF. CDR3 nucleotide sequence: TGTGCCAGCAGCGCCAATCCCAACTATGGCTACACCTTC. This chain links TRBV9 with TRBJ1-2; D gene unclear. The V end lost 3 bases, the J end lost 2 bases, and 8 bases lay between the germline ends. Germline CDR1 SGDLS, CDR2 YYNGEE. CDR3 size: 13 residues.